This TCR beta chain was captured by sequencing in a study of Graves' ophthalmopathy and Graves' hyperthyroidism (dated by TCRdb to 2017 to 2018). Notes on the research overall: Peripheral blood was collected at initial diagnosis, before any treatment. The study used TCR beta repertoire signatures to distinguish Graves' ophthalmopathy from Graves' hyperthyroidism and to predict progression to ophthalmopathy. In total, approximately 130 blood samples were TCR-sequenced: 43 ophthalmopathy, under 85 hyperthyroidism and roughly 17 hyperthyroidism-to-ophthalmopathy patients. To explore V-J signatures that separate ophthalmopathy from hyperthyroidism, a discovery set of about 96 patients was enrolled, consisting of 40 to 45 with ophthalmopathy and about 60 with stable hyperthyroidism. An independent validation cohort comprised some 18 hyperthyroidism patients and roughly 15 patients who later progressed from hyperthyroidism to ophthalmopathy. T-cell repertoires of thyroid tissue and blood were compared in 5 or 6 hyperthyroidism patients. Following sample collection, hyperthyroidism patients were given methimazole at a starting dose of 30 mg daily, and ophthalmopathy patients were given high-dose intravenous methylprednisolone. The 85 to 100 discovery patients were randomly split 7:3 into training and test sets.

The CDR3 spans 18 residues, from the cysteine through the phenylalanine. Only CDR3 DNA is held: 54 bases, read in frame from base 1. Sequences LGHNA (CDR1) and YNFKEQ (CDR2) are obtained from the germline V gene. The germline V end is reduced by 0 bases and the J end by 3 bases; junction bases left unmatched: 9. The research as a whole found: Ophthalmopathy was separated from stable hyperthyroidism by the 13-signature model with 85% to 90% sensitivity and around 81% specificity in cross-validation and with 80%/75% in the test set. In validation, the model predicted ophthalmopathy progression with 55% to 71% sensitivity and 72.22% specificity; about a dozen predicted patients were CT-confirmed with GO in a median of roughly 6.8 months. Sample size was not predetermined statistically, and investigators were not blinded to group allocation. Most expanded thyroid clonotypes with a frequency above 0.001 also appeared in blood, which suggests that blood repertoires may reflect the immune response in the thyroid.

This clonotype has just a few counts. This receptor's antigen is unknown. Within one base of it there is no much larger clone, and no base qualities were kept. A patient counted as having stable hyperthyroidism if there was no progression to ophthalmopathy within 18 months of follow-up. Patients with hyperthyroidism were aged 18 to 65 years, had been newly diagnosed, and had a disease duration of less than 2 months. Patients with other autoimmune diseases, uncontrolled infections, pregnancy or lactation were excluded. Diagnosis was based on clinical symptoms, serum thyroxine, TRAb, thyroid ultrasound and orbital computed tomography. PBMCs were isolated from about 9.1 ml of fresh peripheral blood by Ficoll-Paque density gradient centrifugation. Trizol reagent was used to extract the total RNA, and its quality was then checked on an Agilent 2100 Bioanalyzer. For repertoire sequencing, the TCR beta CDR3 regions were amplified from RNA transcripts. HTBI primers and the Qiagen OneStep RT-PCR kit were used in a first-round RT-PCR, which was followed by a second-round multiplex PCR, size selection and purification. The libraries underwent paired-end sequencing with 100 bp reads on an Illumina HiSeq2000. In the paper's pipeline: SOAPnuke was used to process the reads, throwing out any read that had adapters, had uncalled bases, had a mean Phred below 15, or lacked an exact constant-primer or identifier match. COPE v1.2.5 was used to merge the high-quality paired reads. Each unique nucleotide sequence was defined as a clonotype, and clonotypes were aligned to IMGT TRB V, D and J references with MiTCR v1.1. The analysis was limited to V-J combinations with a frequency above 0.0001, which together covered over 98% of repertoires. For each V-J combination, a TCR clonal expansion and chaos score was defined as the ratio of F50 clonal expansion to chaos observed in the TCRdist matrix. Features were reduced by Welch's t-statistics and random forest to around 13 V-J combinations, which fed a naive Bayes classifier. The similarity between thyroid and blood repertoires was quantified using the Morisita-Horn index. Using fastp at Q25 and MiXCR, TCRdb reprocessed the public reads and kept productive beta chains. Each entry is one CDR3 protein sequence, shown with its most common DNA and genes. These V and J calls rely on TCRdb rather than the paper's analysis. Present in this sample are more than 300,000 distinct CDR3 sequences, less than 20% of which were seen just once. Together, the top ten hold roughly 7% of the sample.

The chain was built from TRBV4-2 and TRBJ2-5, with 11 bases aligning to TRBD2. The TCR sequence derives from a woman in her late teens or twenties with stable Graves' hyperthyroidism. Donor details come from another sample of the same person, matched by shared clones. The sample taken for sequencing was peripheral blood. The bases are TGTGCCAGCAGCCAAGATCAGTGGTTTAGCGGGGGGGAAGAGACCCAGTACTTC. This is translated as CASSQDQWFSGGEETQYF.